Each of the 5 T cell receptor beta chains below was sequenced from the same sample in a study. TCRdb processed the 5' RACE reads anew with MiXCR; each CDR3 protein has one entry. This sample has around 37,000 distinct CDR3 sequences, with less than 35% found just once. Sequencing used memory CD4+ T cells sorted from a lymph node. The subset: memory CD4+ T cells, CD4+CD45RO+CD25-. The receptors were sampled from a female donor with breast cancer.

The rearrangement links TRBV4-3 to TRBJ1-4, with D possibly being TRBD1 (5 bases). Germline CDR1 and CDR2: LGHNA and YSLEER. The CDR3 totals 13 residues. The V and J ends lost 1 base and 6 bases respectively, with 6 bases between them. The CDR3 loop is CASSQGRDEKLFF. Written as DNA, the CDR3 is TGCGCCAGCAGCCAAGGCAGGGATGAAAAACTGTTTTTT.

This clonotype was seen ten or more times. The chain employs TRBV6-5 and TRBJ1-3; 7 nucleotides match TRBD1. This CDR3 has 15 amino acids. CDR1 and CDR2 from the germline V gene are MNHEY and SVGAGI. With 7 bases clipped from V and 1 base from J, the junction kept 7 bases outside the gene matches. The CDR3, as DNA: TGTGCCAGCATTGCGACAGGGAGGTCTGGAAACACCATATATTTT. It encodes CASIATGRSGNTIYF.

V usage is TRBV24-1 and J usage is TRBJ2-1; 16 bases line up with TRBD2. Germline V gene data show CDR1 as KGHDR and CDR2 as SFDVKD. The CDR3 spans 18 residues. V shed 9 bases and J 6 bases; nucleotides not matched to a gene: 13. The CDR3 region has the DNA TGTGCCACCTCCCCCCCGGGACTAGCGGGAGGGCCGGGCAATGAGCAGTTCTTC. It yields the protein CATSPPGLAGGPGNEQFF.

V gene TRBV4-1 combines with J gene TRBJ2-1; the D is unclear. Per germline, CDR1 MGHRA and CDR2 YSYEKL. Between the trimmed V and J ends, which lost 0 bases and 9 bases, there was a span of 9 bases. The CDR3 consists of 13 residues. CDR3 in amino acids: CASSQEGRSEQFF. The CDR3 DNA reads as TGCGCCAGCAGCCAAGAAGGTAGAAGTGAGCAGTTCTTC.

In this sample, this clonotype turned up many times. The J gene is TRBJ2-5, the V gene TRBV29-1; D is unclear. The CDR3 runs 10 residues. V lost 4 bases and J 5 bases, leaving 5 bases between the germline ends. CDR1 is SQVTM, CDR2 ANQGSEA, per germline. CDR3 sequence: CSVAQETQYF. As DNA, the CDR3 is TGCAGCGTTGCCCAGGAGACCCAGTACTTC.